Listed here are 19 T cell receptor beta chains from one sample, sequenced in a study of cytomegalovirus exposure and HLA in healthy donors. Both 60 Vbeta primers and 13 Jbeta primers went into the PCR. Clones were sequenced by immunoSEQ multiplex PCR, and TCRdb holds only the in-frame ones, with some missing. The table records about 110,000 clones, approximately 80% of them present only once. Sequenced: PBMCs. The origin of the receptors is a male donor in good health and CMV-seronegative.

The chain has TRBV5-1 and TRBJ2-7, with D uncertain. V was trimmed by 1 base and J by 1 base, leaving 3 bases between them. Per germline, CDR1 SGHRS and CDR2 YFSETQ. This CDR3 has 12 amino acids. CDR3 sequence: CASSLQSYEQYF. The CDR3 DNA follows: TGCGCCAGCAGCTTGCAATCCTACGAGCAGTACTTC.

The chain is built from TRBV5-8 and TRBJ2-4; 8 nucleotides agree with TRBD1. There are 16 residues in the CDR3. Germline values: CDR1 SGHTS, CDR2 YDEGEE. J was trimmed by 5 bases and V by 4 bases; bases with no gene match: 11. Here the CDR3 DNA reads TGTGCCAGCAGCGGCGAAATTGGACAGGGAGAAAACATTCAGTACTTC. Translation gives CASSGEIGQGENIQYF.

The V and J genes are TRBV10-2 and TRBJ2-3; 8 nucleotides align to TRBD2. This CDR3 comprises 14 residues. Germline CDR1 and CDR2: WSHSY and SAAADI. With 3 bases clipped from V and 4 bases from J, the junction kept 3 bases outside the gene matches. The CDR3 spells CASSDGGVPDTQYF. The CDR3 DNA reads as TGCGCCAGCAGTGACGGGGGGGTTCCAGATACGCAGTATTTT.

On this clone itself: This specimen includes other DNA sequences encoding the same CDR3. The chain uses TRBV6-1 and TRBJ2-7; TRBD2 agrees at 10 bases. The CDR3 consists of 13 residues. J was trimmed by 3 bases and V by 6 bases; bases with no gene match: 2. Germline V gives CDR1 MNHNS, CDR2 SASEGT. The CDR3 DNA reads TGTGCCAGCAGATCTAGCGGGAGCTACGAGCAGTACTTC. It translates to CASRSSGSYEQYF.

This chain connects TRBV5-8 to TRBJ2-7; TRBD2 aligns across 7 bases. V gave up 5 bases and J gave up 0 bases; unmatched junction bases: 5. Germline assignment: CDR1 SGHTS and CDR2 YDEGEE. The CDR3 spans 14 residues. CDR3 sequence: CASSRGGSSYEQYF. CDR3 bases: TGTGCCAGCAGTCGGGGCGGGAGCTCCTACGAGCAGTACTTC.

The genes are TRBV5-1 and TRBJ2-3; TRBD2 aligns across 10 bases. The CDR3 consists of 15 residues. V lost 5 bases, J lost 3 bases, and 6 bases stayed unmatched. Germline CDR1 SGHRS, CDR2 YFSETQ. This CDR3 is CASRASGSLTDTQYF. The CDR3 region has the DNA TGCGCCAGCAGGGCTAGCGGGAGTTTGACAGATACGCAGTATTTT.

This rearrangement joins TRBV19 to TRBJ2-5; 8 bases are a match to TRBD2. The J call may be mistaken, given a closer DNA end match to TRBJ2-7. The CDR3 has 14 residues. The germline V gene encodes CDR1 LNHDA and CDR2 SQIVND (reference sequence). The CDR3 spells CASSPLGLAYEQYF. The CDR3 coding sequence is TGTGCCAGTAGTCCTTTGGGACTAGCCTACGAGCAGTACTTC.

The chain recombines TRBV27 with TRBJ2-7; D uncertain. The V end lost 4 bases, the J end lost 2 bases, and 18 bases lay between the germline ends. The CDR3 is made up of 16 amino acids. Looked up from germline, CDR1 is MNHEY and CDR2 is SMNVEV (reference sequence). The CDR3 loop is CASSSRMQARTYEQYF. CDR3 in DNA: TGTGCCAGCAGTTCCCGCATGCAGGCTCGAACCTACGAGCAGTACTTC.

This chain uses TRBV6-1 with TRBJ2-3; the D is unclear. The V end was cut by 5 bases, the J end by 2 bases, with 11 bases between. CDR3 size: 14 residues. Germline V gene lookup returns CDR1 MNHNS and CDR2 SASEGT. The DNA of the CDR3 is TGTGCCAGCAGTAGTTCCGCACTCACAGATACGCAGTATTTT. It is translated as CASSSSALTDTQYF.

The chain combines TRBV2 with TRBJ1-2; the D is unclear. V lost 7 bases to trimming and J lost 8 bases, with 14 bases between them. CDR1 is SNHLY, CDR2 FYNNEI, per germline. The CDR3 runs to 12 residues. The CDR3 region is CASNEEREGYTF. DNA for the CDR3: TGTGCCAGCAATGAGGAGAGGGAAGGCTACACCTTC.

The chain recombines TRBV30 with TRBJ1-1, with unresolved D. V dropped 0 bases and J dropped 4 bases, with 9 bases sitting between them. CDR1 is GTSNPN, CDR2 SVGIG, per germline (reference sequence). This CDR3 comprises 13 residues. This CDR3 is CAWSVAGSTEAFF. The CDR3 DNA reads TGTGCCTGGAGTGTAGCGGGCAGCACTGAAGCTTTCTTT.

This chain links TRBV4-1 with TRBJ2-2; D perhaps matches TRBD1 (6 bases). Germline V CDR1 and CDR2: MGHRA, YSYEKL. V was clipped by 6 bases and J by 4 bases, with 12 bases between them. The CDR3 covers 14 residues. CDR3 region: CASSSTGTTGELFF. The CDR3 DNA is TGCGCCAGCAGTTCGACAGGAACCACCGGGGAGCTGTTTTTT.

This clone has more than one count but fewer than ten. The chain is built from TRBV18 and TRBJ1-5; D remains unclear. This CDR3 is 16 amino acids long. The germline gives CDR1 KGHSH, CDR2 LQKENI. Trimming stripped 0 bases from V and 0 bases from J, with 9 bases between. DNA for the CDR3: TGTGCCAGCTCACCACCCTCAACCAGTAGCAATCAGCCCCAGCATTTT. It encodes CASSPPSTSSNQPQHF.

The chain recombines TRBV30 with TRBJ2-5, with 7 bases aligning to TRBD2. The length of the CDR3 is 15 residues. V lost 3 bases, J lost 2 bases, and 9 bases stayed unmatched. In germline, CDR1 is GTSNPN, CDR2 SVGIG (reference sequence). The CDR3 sequence is CAWSQRDWLQETQYF. The CDR3 DNA is TGTGCCTGGAGCCAGCGGGACTGGTTACAAGAGACCCAGTACTTC.

Here the CDR3 reads CASSNNRDYEQYF. CDR3 nucleotides: TGTGCCAGCAGCAATAACAGGGACTACGAGCAGTACTTC. This chain links TRBV9 with TRBJ2-7; tentative D call: TRBD1 (6 bases). The CDR3 runs to 13 residues. Germline V CDR1 and CDR2: SGDLS, YYNGEE. V lost 4 bases and J lost 3, with 11 bases in between.

This clone was detected once. The CDR3 loop is CASSLELAGSRRNNEQFF. The CDR3, as DNA: TGTGCCAGCAGCTTGGAATTAGCGGGATCGCGACGCAACAATGAGCAGTTCTTC. This chain connects TRBV5-6 to TRBJ2-1; 8 bases fit TRBD2. CDR3 length equals 18 residues. CDR1 is SGHDT and CDR2 is YYEEEE in the germline V gene. The V and J ends lost 0 bases and 5 bases, in that order; junction bases with no gene match: 13.

This chain uses TRBV5-1 with TRBJ2-4; D possibly corresponds to TRBD1 (6 bases). This CDR3 contains 11 residues. Trimming stripped 7 bases from V and 6 bases from J, with 8 bases between. Per germline, CDR1 SGHRS and CDR2 YFSETQ. CDR3 nucleotides: TGCGCCAGCGAGGACAGAAACATTCAGTACTTC. This sequence encodes CASEDRNIQYF. Using reference TRBV5-1 and TRBJ2-4 for the parts outside the CDR3, the full variable domain is KAGVTQTPRYLIKTRGQQVTLSCSPISGHRSVSWYQQTPGQGLQFLFEYFSETQRNKGNFPGRFSGRQFSNSRSEMNVSTLELGDSALYLCASEDRNIQYFGAGTRLSVL.

This chain connects TRBV28 to TRBJ2-1, with D perhaps matching TRBD1 (6 bases). Trimming removed 4 bases from V and 9 bases from J, with 25 bases in between. The CDR3 spans 17 residues. Germline assignment: CDR1 MDHEN and CDR2 SYDVKM. This chain's CDR3 is CASSSTNPGTPRTEQFF. CDR3 coding DNA: TGTGCCAGCAGTTCGACTAACCCCGGGACACCGAGAACTGAGCAGTTCTTC.

This chain uses TRBV6-5 with TRBJ2-7, with a possible D match to TRBD1 (6 bases). Germline-derived CDR1 and CDR2 are MNHEY and SVGAGI. This CDR3 region has 15 residues. V was shortened by 5 bases and J by 1 base, with 15 bases between the two germline ends. CDR3 nucleotide sequence: TGTGCCAGCAGTGTCACAGGGAGTAGTTCCTACGAGCAGTACTTC. Its protein is CASSVTGSSSYEQYF.